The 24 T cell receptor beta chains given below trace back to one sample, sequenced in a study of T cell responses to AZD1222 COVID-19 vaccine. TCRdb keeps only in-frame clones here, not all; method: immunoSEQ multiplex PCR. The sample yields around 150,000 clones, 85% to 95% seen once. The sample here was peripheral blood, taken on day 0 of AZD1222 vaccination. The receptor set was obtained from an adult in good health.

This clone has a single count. This chain's CDR3 is CASSLDTGSRDEAFF. The CDR3 coding sequence is TGTGCCAGCTCACTAGATACAGGGTCACGGGATGAAGCTTTCTTT. This chain links TRBV18 with TRBJ1-1; D may be TRBD1 (6 bases). This CDR3 has 15 amino acids. V was clipped by 4 bases and J by 7 bases, with 19 bases between them. Per the germline V gene, CDR1 is KGHSH and CDR2 is LQKENI. The whole variable domain, remainder taken from reference TRBV18 and TRBJ1-1, is NAGVMQNPRHLVRRRGQEARLRCSPMKGHSHVYWYRQLPEEGLKFMVYLQKENIIDESGMPKERFSAEFPKEGPSILRIQQVVRGDSAAYFCASSLDTGSRDEAFFGQGTRLTVV.

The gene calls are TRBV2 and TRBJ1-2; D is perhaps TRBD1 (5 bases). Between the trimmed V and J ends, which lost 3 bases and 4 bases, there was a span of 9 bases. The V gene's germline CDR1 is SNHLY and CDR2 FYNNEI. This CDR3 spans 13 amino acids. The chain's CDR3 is CASSEIGVYGYTF. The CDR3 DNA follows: TGTGCCAGCAGTGAGATAGGGGTCTATGGCTACACCTTC.

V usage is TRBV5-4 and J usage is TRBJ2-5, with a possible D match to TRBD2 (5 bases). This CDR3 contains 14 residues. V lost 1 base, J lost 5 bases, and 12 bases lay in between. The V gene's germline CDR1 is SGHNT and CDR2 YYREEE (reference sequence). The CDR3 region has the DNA TGTGCCAGCAGCTTGATGAGCCAGCGGGAGACCCAGTACTTC. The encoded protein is CASSLMSQRETQYF.

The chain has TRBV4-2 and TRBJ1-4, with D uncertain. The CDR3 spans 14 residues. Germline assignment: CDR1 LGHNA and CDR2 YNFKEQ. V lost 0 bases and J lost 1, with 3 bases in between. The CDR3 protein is CASSQDQTNEKLFF. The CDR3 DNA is TGTGCCAGCAGCCAAGATCAAACTAATGAAAAACTGTTTTTT.

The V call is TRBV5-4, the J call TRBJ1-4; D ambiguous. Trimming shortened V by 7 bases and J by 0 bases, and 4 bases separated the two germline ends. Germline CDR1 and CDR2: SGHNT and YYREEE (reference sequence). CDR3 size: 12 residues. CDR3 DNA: TGTGCCAGCGGCGCAACTAATGAAAAACTGTTTTTT. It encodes CASGATNEKLFF.

Here the CDR3 DNA reads TGCGCCAGCAGCCCCAATCCTTTGGGTGGTGGCTATGGCTACACCTTC. Residues: CASSPNPLGGGYGYTF. This rearrangement joins TRBV5-1 to TRBJ1-2; D is uncertain. Deletions cut 4 bases from V and 4 bases from J, with 20 bases between. Looked up from germline, CDR1 is SGHRS and CDR2 is YFSETQ. The CDR3 runs 16 residues.

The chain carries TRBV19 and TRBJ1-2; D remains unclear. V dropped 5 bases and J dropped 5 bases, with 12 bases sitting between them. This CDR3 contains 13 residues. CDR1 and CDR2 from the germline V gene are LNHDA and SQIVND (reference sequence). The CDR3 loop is CASSLTPLYGYTF. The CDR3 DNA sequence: TGTGCCAGTAGTCTGACTCCGCTGTATGGCTACACCTTC.

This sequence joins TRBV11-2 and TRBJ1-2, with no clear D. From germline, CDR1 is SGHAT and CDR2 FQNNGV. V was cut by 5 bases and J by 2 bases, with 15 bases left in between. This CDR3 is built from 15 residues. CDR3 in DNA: TGTGCCAGCAGCCAAGGACTGATTAAAAACTATGGCTACACCTTC. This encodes CASSQGLIKNYGYTF.

The CDR3 protein is CASSPNRGRETQYF. DNA of the CDR3: TGTGCCAGCTCACCAAACAGGGGGCGAGAGACCCAGTACTTC. The V call is TRBV18, the J call TRBJ2-5; 9 bases fit TRBD1. The V segment lost 2 bases and the J segment 4 bases; nucleotides outside the gene matches: 2. The CDR3 totals 14 residues. The V gene's germline CDR1 is KGHSH and CDR2 LQKENI.

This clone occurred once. CDR3 in DNA: TGTGCCAGCAGTGAAGCCGGGACACGCTATGGCTACACCTTC. Translated, it gives CASSEAGTRYGYTF. This chain connects TRBV6-1 to TRBJ1-2; perhaps TRBD1 as D (6 bases). V shed 0 bases and J shed 4 bases, with 9 bases lying between them. CDR3 length equals 14 residues. Germline V CDR1 and CDR2: MNHNS, SASEGT.

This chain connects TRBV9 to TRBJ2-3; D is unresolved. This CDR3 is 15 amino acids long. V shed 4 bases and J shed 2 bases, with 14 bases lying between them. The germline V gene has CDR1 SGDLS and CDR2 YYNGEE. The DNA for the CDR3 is TGTGCCAGCAGCAGCTACCCTTCACACACAGATACGCAGTATTTT. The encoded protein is CASSSYPSHTDTQYF.

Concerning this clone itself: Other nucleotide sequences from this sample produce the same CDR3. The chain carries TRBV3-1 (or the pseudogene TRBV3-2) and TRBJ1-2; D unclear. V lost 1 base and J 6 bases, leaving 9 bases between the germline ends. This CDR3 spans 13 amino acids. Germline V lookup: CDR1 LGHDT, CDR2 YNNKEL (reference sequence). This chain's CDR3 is CASSQGRGDGYTF. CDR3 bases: TGTGCCAGCAGCCAAGGACGGGGAGATGGCTACACCTTC.

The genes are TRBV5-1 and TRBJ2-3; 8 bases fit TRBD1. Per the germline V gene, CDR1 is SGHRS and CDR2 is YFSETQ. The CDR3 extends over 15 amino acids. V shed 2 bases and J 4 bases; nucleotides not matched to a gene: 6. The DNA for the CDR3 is TGCGCCAGCAGCTTAGGACAGGGTGATGCAGATACGCAGTATTTT. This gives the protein CASSLGQGDADTQYF. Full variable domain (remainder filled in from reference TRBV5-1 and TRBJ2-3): KAGVTQTPRYLIKTRGQQVTLSCSPISGHRSVSWYQQTPGQGLQFLFEYFSETQRNKGNFPGRFSGRQFSNSRSEMNVSTLELGDSALYLCASSLGQGDADTQYFGPGTRLTVL.

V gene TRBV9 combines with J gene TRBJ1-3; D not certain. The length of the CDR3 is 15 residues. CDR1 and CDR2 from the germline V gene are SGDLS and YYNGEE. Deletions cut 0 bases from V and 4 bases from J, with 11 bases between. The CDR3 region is CASSVGPQSGNTIYF. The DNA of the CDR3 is TGTGCCAGCAGCGTAGGCCCCCAGAGCGGAAACACCATATATTTT.

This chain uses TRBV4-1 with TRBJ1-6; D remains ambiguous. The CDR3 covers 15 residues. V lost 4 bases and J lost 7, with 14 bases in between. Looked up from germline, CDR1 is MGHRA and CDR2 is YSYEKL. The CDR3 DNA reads TGCGCCAGCAGCCTAATTTTTGCAGCCAATTCACCCCTCCACTTT. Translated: CASSLIFAANSPLHF.

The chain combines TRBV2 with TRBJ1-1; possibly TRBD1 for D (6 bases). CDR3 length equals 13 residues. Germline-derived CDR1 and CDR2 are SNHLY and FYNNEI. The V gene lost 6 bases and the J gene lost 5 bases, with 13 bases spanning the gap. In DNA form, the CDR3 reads TGTGCCAGCAGCTCCGAGGGGGGAACTGAAGCTTTCTTT. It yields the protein CASSSEGGTEAFF.

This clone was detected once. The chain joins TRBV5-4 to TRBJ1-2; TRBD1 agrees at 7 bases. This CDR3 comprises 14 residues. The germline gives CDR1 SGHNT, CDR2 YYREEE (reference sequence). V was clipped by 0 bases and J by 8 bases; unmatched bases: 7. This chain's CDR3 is CASSLETLGGGYTF. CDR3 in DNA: TGTGCCAGCAGCTTGGAGACGCTAGGGGGCGGCTACACCTTC.

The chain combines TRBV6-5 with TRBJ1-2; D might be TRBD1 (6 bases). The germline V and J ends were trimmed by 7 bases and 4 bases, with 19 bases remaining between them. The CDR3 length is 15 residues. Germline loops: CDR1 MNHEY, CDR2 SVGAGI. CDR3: CASTTGGGDSYGYTF. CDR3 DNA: TGTGCCAGCACCACTGGGGGGGGCGATAGCTATGGCTACACCTTC.

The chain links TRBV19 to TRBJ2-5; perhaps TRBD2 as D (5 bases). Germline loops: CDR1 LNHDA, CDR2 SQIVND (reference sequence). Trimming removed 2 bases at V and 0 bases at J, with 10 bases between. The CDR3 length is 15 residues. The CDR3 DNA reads TGTGCCAGTAGTATATACCCCGGGGACCAAGAGACCCAGTACTTC. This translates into CASSIYPGDQETQYF.

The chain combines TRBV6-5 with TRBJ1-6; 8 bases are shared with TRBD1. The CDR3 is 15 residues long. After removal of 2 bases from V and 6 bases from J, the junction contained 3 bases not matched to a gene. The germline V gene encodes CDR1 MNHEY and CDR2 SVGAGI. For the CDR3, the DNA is TGTGCCAGCAGTTACGGGACAGGCCTTAATTCACCCCTCCACTTT. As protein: CASSYGTGLNSPLHF.

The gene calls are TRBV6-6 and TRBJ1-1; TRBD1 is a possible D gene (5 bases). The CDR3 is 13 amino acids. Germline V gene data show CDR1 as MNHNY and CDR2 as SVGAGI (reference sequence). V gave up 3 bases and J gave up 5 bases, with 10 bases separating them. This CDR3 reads CASSYTKGTEAFF. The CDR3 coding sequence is TGTGCCAGCAGTTATACGAAGGGGACTGAAGCTTTCTTT.

CDR3: CASSDDRAGSQPQHF. CDR3 bases: TGTGCCAGCAGTGACGACAGGGCGGGTTCTCAGCCCCAGCATTTT. V usage is TRBV6-1 and J usage is TRBJ1-5; 7 nucleotides align to TRBD1. V dropped 3 bases and J dropped 6; count of bases not matched to a gene: 8. Germline CDR1 is MNHNS and CDR2 is SASEGT. The CDR3 spans 15 residues.

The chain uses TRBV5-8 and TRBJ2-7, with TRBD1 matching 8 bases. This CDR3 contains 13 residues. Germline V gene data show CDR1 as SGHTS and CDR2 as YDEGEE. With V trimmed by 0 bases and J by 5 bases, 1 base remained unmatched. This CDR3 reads CASSLDRGDEQYV. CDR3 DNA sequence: TGTGCCAGCAGCTTGGACAGGGGGGACGAGCAGTACGTC.

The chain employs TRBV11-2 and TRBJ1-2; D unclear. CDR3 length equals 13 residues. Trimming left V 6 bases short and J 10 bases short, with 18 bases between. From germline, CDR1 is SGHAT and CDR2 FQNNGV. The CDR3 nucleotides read TGTGCCAGCAGATACAGACTTGAGGGAATCTACACCTTC. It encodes CASRYRLEGIYTF.